The 19 T cell receptor beta chains below were found in one sample sequenced in a study of shared clonotypes between healthy human individuals. This table comes from immunoSEQ multiplex PCR, and its TCRdb copy is limited to in-frame clones, with some not included. Of hundreds of thousands of clones listed, roughly 95% were seen once; the top ten hold about 0.11%. Positively selected for CCR7, the CD45RO-negative cells used as naive CD8 cells excluded terminally differentiated effector memory CD45RA+ cells. The source material was naive CD8+ T cells sorted from blood. These receptors were collected from a woman aged 25 to 39 in good health.

V and J are TRBV9 and TRBJ2-7; D not certain. This CDR3 comprises 14 residues. Deletions cut 0 bases from V and 5 bases from J, with 12 bases between. Germline CDR1 reads SGDLS; CDR2 reads YYNGEE. The CDR3 region has the DNA TGTGCCAGCAGCGTAGATCTGGGTTTGGACGAGCAGTACTTC. Its translation is CASSVDLGLDEQYF. Full variable domain (remainder filled in from reference TRBV9 and TRBJ2-7): DSGVTQTPKHLITATGQRVTLRCSPRSGDLSVYWYQQSLDQGLQFLIQYYNGEERAKGNILERFSAQQFPDLHSELNLSSLELGDSALYFCASSVDLGLDEQYFGPGTRLTVT.

The rearrangement links TRBV11-2 to TRBJ2-7, with 8 bases identical to TRBD1. CDR3 length: 13 amino acids. Trimming at V came to 3 bases and at J to 4 bases, leaving 2 bases not matched to a gene. Germline values: CDR1 SGHAT, CDR2 FQNNGV. The CDR3 DNA reads as TGTGCCAGCAGCTTTAACAGGGGGTACGAGCAGTACTTC. Its protein product is CASSFNRGYEQYF.

V usage is TRBV28 and J usage is TRBJ1-1; D not certain. V was pared by 4 bases and J by 11 bases, with 23 bases between. This CDR3 contains 15 residues. Germline values: CDR1 MDHEN, CDR2 SYDVKM. CDR3 nucleotides: TGTGCCAGCAGTTCTACCCGCAGACGGGCCGGGATGGCTTTCTTT. Protein sequence: CASSSTRRRAGMAFF.

With respect to this clone: The same CDR3 is also encoded by other DNA sequences in this sample. The rearrangement joins TRBV7-2 to TRBJ2-1; D is unclear. The CDR3 spans 12 residues. Germline V gene sequence: CDR1 SGHTA, CDR2 FQGNSA. Trimming cost V 1 base and J 4 bases, with 2 bases left between them. The CDR3 region has the DNA TGTGCCAGCAGCTTAGTGTACAATGAGCAGTTCTTC. Amino acids: CASSLVYNEQFF.

The chain links TRBV27 to TRBJ2-5; 16 nucleotides agree with TRBD2. V lost 2 bases to trimming and J lost 5 bases; unmatched junction nucleotides: 5. The CDR3 has 17 amino acids. CDR1 is MNHEY and CDR2 is SMNVEV in the germline V gene (reference sequence). Here the CDR3 DNA reads TGTGCCAGCAGTTTAGGGACTAGCGGGAGGGCTCACGAGACCCAGTACTTC. As protein: CASSLGTSGRAHETQYF.

The J gene is TRBJ2-4, the V gene TRBV19; D possibly corresponds to TRBD1 (6 bases). Trimming left V 4 bases short and J 2 bases short, with 21 bases between. Germline CDR1 is LNHDA and CDR2 is SQIVND (reference sequence). The CDR3 extends over 18 amino acids. This CDR3 reads CASSSRTDILETKNIQYF. As DNA, the CDR3 is TGTGCCAGTAGTAGCCGGACAGATATCCTCGAAACCAAAAACATTCAGTACTTC.

The CDR3 loop reads CASSKTERHQPQHF. The CDR3 DNA is TGCGCCAGCAGCAAAACAGAGAGGCATCAGCCCCAGCATTTT. The rearrangement links TRBV23-1 to TRBJ1-5, with D unclear. TRBV23-1 qualifies as an ORF whose function is uncertain. The CDR3 runs 14 residues. Trimming took 6 bases from V and 5 from J, leaving 14 bases between them.

This clone is a singleton in its sample. The chain combines TRBV27 with TRBJ1-1; D is perhaps TRBD1 (5 bases). From germline, CDR1 is MNHEY and CDR2 SMNVEV (reference sequence). V was clipped by 3 bases and J by 5 bases, with 13 bases between them. The CDR3 totals 14 residues. The CDR3 coding sequence is TGTGCCAGCAGTTTGGGGCTCGGGGGAACTGAAGCTTTCTTT. This encodes CASSLGLGGTEAFF.

The J gene is TRBJ1-2, the V gene TRBV27, with D possibly TRBD1 on 6 matching bases. Germline loops: CDR1 MNHEY, CDR2 SMNVEV (reference sequence). Trimming cost V 6 bases and J 5 bases, with 10 bases left between them. The CDR3 has 12 amino acids. CDR3 loop: CASRGQTYGYTF. The CDR3 nucleotides are TGTGCCAGCAGAGGACAGACTTATGGCTACACCTTC.

CDR3: CASSPWDSTDTQYF. The CDR3 bases are TGTGCCAGCAGCCCATGGGACTCCACAGATACGCAGTATTTT. The rearrangement links TRBV9 to TRBJ2-3; a possible D gene is TRBD2 (6 bases). CDR1 and CDR2 from the germline V gene are SGDLS and YYNGEE. V was pared by 4 bases and J by 2 bases, with 11 bases between. The CDR3 covers 14 residues.

The chain uses TRBV4-2 and TRBJ2-2, with 8 bases matching TRBD1. The CDR3 is 17 residues long. With V trimmed by 2 bases and J by 0 bases, 5 bases remained unmatched. In germline, CDR1 is LGHNA, CDR2 YNFKEQ. CDR3 protein: CASSQTRGPANTGELFF. The CDR3 DNA follows: TGTGCCAGCAGCCAAACCAGGGGGCCCGCGAACACCGGGGAGCTGTTTTTT.

Turning to this clone: The junction differs from germline at one of its ends, possibly a read error. This chain uses TRBV7-9 with TRBJ2-3, with 14 bases matching TRBD2. This CDR3 has 16 amino acids. Germline V CDR1 and CDR2: SEHNR, FQNEAQ (reference sequence). Here the CDR3 reads CASTLGTSGSKDTQYF. The CDR3 DNA reads TGTGCCAGCACGCTGGGGACTAGCGGGAGCAAAGATACGCAGTATTTT. Full variable domain (remainder filled in from reference TRBV7-9 and TRBJ2-3): DTGVSQNPRHKITKRGQNVTFRCDPISEHNRLYWYRQTLGQGPEFLTYFQNEAQLEKSRLLSDRFSAERPKGSFSTLEIQRTEQGDSAMYLCASTLGTSGSKDTQYFGPGTRLTVL.

The V call is TRBV29-1, the J call TRBJ2-7, with D possibly being TRBD1 or TRBD2 (5 bases each). The CDR3 spans 13 residues. CDR1 and CDR2 (germline): SQVTM, ANQGSEA. V lost 7 bases, J lost 3 bases, and 16 bases lay in between. CDR3 sequence reads: CSAGDGKVYEQYF. The CDR3 DNA follows: TGCAGCGCCGGGGACGGAAAAGTCTACGAGCAGTACTTC.

The rearrangement uses TRBV28 and TRBJ1-1; TRBD1 agrees at 12 bases. V dropped 2 bases and J dropped 5; count of bases not matched to a gene: 3. Per germline, CDR1 MDHEN and CDR2 SYDVKM. The CDR3 covers 15 residues. The CDR3 here is CASSLRGQGATEAFF. The CDR3 nucleotides are TGTGCCAGCAGTTTACGGGGACAGGGGGCGACTGAAGCTTTCTTT.

Written as DNA, the CDR3 is TGTGCCAGCAGTTGGCGGGACTCCTACAATGAGCAGTTCTTC. Protein sequence: CASSWRDSYNEQFF. The rearrangement joins TRBV28 to TRBJ2-1, with D possibly matching TRBD2 (6 bases). The V end lost 4 bases, the J end lost 0 bases, and 7 bases lay between the germline ends. CDR3 size: 14 residues. The germline V gene has CDR1 MDHEN and CDR2 SYDVKM.

This chain joins TRBV6-6 and TRBJ2-7; D possibly corresponds to TRBD2 (5 bases). Per germline, CDR1 MNHNY and CDR2 SVGAGI (reference sequence). V lost 2 bases to trimming and J lost 3 bases, with 11 bases between them. The CDR3 spans 14 residues. CDR3 sequence: CASSYGSGNYEQYF. The CDR3 region has the DNA TGTGCCAGCAGTTACGGGTCGGGGAACTACGAGCAGTACTTC.

The chain employs TRBV20-1 and TRBJ2-7; no clear D. The CDR3 totals 10 residues. The germline V gene has CDR1 DFQATT and CDR2 SNEGSKA (reference sequence). The ends were cut back, 2 bases at V and 7 bases at J, with 6 bases in the middle. The DNA for the CDR3 is TGCAGTGCTAGACAGGTAGAGCAGTACTTC. This codes for CSARQVEQYF.

The chain combines TRBV27 with TRBJ2-7, with D unresolved. Germline CDR1 reads MNHEY; CDR2 reads SMNVEV (reference sequence). This CDR3 region has 12 residues. The V end lost 6 bases, the J end lost 2 bases, and 8 bases lay between the germline ends. CDR3: CASRGGTYEQYF. The CDR3 coding sequence is TGTGCCAGCAGGGGCGGAACCTACGAGCAGTACTTC.

The chain is built from TRBV13 and TRBJ2-2, with no clear D. V was cut by 3 bases and J by 6 bases, with 8 bases left in between. The germline V gene encodes CDR1 PRHDT and CDR2 FYEKMQ (reference sequence). The length of the CDR3 is 13 residues. The CDR3 DNA sequence: TGTGCCAGCAGCTTGGGTAGCCCCGGGGAGCTGTTTTTT. It is translated as CASSLGSPGELFF.